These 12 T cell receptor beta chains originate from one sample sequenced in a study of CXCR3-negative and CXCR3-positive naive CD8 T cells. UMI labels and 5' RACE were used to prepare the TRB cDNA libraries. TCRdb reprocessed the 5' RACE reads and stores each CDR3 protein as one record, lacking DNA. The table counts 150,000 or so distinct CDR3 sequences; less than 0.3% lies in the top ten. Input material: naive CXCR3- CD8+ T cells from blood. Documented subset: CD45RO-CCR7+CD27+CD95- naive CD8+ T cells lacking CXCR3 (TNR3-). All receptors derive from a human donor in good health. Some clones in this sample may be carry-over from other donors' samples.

CDR3 sequence: CASSLWLGQMDTEAFF. This chain links TRBV28 with TRBJ1-1; the D call from TCRdb, TRBD1, cannot be confirmed without DNA. The CDR3 spans 16 residues. Per germline, CDR1 MDHEN and CDR2 SYDVKM.

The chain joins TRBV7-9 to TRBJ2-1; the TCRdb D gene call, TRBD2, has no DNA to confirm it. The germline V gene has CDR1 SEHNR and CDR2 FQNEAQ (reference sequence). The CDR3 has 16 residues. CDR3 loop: CASSFSSGGRHNEQFF.

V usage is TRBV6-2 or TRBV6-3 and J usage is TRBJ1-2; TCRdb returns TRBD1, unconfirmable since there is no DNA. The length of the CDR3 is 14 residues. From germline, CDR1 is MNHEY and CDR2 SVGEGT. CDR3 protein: CASSTNQGFYGYTF.

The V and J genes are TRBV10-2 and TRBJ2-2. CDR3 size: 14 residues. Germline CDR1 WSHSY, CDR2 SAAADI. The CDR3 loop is CASSERVNTGELFF.

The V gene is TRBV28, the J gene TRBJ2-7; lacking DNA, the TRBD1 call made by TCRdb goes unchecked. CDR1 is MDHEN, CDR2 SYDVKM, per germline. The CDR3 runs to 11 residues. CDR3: CASSLRAEQYF. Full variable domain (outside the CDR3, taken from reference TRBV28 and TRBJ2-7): DVKVTQSSRYLVKRTGEKVFLECVQDMDHENMFWYRQDPGLGLRLIYFSYDVKMKEKGDIPEGYSVSREKKERFSLILESASTNQTSMYLCASSLRAEQYFGPGTRLTVT.

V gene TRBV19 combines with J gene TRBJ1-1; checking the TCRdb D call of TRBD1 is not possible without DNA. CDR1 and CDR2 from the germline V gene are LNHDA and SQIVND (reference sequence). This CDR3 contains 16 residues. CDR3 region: CARRDIKPGENTEAFF.

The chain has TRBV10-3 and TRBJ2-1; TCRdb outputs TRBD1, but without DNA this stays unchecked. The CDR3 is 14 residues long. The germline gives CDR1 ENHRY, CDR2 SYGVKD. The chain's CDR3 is CAISVVTGTDEQFF.

The CDR3 here is CASSLIYSSYEQYF. The rearrangement links TRBV11-2 to TRBJ2-7. Germline V gene lookup returns CDR1 SGHAT and CDR2 FQNNGV. The CDR3 covers 14 residues.

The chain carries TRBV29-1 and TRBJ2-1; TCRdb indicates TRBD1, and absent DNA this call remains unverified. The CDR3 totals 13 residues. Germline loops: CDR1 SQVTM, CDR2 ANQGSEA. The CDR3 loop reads CSVARGQYNEQFF.

CDR3 loop: CASSPQGAETQYF. This chain uses TRBV7-2 with TRBJ2-5; TCRdb reports TRBD1, a call that lacks DNA to check it against. This CDR3 spans 13 amino acids. Germline assignment: CDR1 SGHTA and CDR2 FQGNSA.

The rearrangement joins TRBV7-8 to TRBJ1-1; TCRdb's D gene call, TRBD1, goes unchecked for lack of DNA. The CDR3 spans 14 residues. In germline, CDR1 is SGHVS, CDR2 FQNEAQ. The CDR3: CASSLTGVRTEAFF. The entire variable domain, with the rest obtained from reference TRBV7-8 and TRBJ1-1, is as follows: GAGVSQSPRYKVAKRGQDVALRCDPISGHVSLFWYQQALGQGPEFLTYFQNEAQLDKSGLPSDRFFAERPEGSVSTLKIQRTQQEDSAVYLCASSLTGVRTEAFFGQGTRLTVV.

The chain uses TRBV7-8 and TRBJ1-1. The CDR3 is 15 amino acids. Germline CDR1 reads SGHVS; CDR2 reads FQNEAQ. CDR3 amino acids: CASSLAREGRTEAFF.